The TCR beta chain under discussion was sequenced for a study of cytomegalovirus exposure and HLA in healthy donors. Study results and limitations: DRB1 showed the most TCR associations and HLA-C the fewest in a later analysis, as rates varied by HLA locus. In an earlier analysis, most TCR beta V segments were productive about 87% or about 30% of the time.

Donors counted as nominally healthy when sampled, yet unrecorded immune exposures were likely. Remarks on this clone: What it binds is not known.

The PCR used 60 Vbeta and 13 Jbeta primers. Profiling relied on immunoSEQ multiplex PCR, and the TCRdb table lists in-frame clones only, not all of them. The table records 200,000 to 250,000 clones, 75% to 90% of them present only once. V lost 4 bases, J lost 2 bases, and 4 bases stayed unmatched. Germline CDR1 and CDR2: LNHDA and SQIVND (reference sequence). The CDR3 sequence is 14 residues long. The chain has TRBV19 and TRBJ2-5; TRBD1 matches at 7 bases. This TCR was recovered from a boy between 2 and 15 years old in good health and CMV-seronegative. Sequenced input: PBMCs. The CDR3 sequence is CASSRGQTQETQYF. The CDR3 DNA follows: TGTGCCAGTAGTAGGGGACAGACTCAAGAGACCCAGTACTTC.